The text below deals with one TCR beta chain. The record originates from a study of CD8 T cells in Susac syndrome. V shed 5 bases and J shed 2 bases, with 13 bases lying between them. CDR3 size: 14 residues. Per germline, CDR1 PRHDT and CDR2 FYEKMQ (reference sequence). Blood CD8+ and CD4+ T cells underwent high-throughput TCR beta sequencing. The multiple sclerosis controls comprised treatment-naive patients whose relapsing-remitting disease was stable or active. 0.5 to 1 ug RNA was reverse transcribed with random hexamers. It was immunoSEQ multiplex PCR that amplified TCR beta CDR3 across 54 Vbeta and 13 Jbeta. MiXCR, run by TCRdb on the immunoSEQ multiplex PCR reads, gives a single entry per CDR3 protein. The data contain approximately 120,000 distinct CDR3 sequences, more than 80% of them seen just once; the ten biggest clones take up approximately 0.31%.

This chain connects TRBV13 to TRBJ2-7; the D gene could be TRBD1 or TRBD2 (6 bases each). The material sequenced was CD8+ T cells from PBMCs. The sequence came from a human donor with multiple sclerosis. The CDR3 reads CASSISGEAYEQYF. The CDR3, as DNA: TGTGCCAGCAGCATCTCAGGGGAGGCCTACGAGCAGTACTTC. Full variable domain (missing parts from reference TRBV13 and TRBJ2-7): AAGVIQSPRHLIKEKRETATLKCYPIPRHDTVYWYQQGPGQDPQFLISFYEKMQSDKGSIPDRFSAQQFSDYHSELNMSSLELGDSALYFCASSISGEAYEQYFGPGTRLTVT.